The clone carrying this T cell receptor (beta chain) was observed a few times. Its antigen remains unknown. The data were taken from a study of cytomegalovirus exposure and HLA in healthy donors. Study details: From HLA-typed donors, an early data release held tens of millions of unique TCRs. Study-wide results and limits: Some V segments, including TRBV6-2 and TRBV6-3, were excluded as indistinguishable. Association of 17,000 or so TCR beta sequences with HLA alleles was found at 0.05 false discovery rate in a later analysis. Later analysis showed TCR association rates varying by HLA locus, highest for DRB1 and lowest for HLA-C.

The PCR employed 60 Vbeta primers together with 13 Jbeta primers. The assay was immunoSEQ multiplex PCR, and TCRdb's table has in-frame clones only and misses some. Of around 200,000 clones in the sample, 84% were seen once. Per germline, CDR1 MNHEY and CDR2 SMNVEV (reference sequence). CDR3 length equals 15 residues. With 2 bases clipped from V and 7 bases from J, the junction kept 7 bases outside the gene matches. This sequence originates from a girl under 10 years old in good health and CMV-seropositive. The J gene is TRBJ1-1, the V gene TRBV27; 10 nucleotides align to TRBD1. The sample was PBMCs. CDR3 sequence reads: CASSLAGTGEFEAFF. The CDR3, as DNA: TGTGCCAGCAGTTTAGCTGGGACAGGGGAATTTGAAGCTTTCTTT.